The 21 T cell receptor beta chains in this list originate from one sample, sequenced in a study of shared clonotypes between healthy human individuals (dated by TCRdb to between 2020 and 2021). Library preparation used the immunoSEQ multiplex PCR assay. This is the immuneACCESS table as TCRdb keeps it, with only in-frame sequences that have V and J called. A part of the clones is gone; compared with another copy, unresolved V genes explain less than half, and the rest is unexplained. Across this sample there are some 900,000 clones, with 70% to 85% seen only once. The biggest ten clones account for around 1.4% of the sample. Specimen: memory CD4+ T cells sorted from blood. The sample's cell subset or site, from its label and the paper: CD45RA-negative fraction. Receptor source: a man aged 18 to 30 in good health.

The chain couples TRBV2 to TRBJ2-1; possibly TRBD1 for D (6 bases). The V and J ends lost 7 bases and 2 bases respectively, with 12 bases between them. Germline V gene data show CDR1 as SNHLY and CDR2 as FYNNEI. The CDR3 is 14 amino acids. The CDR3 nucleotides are TGTGCCAGCAAAGGGGGTCTGACCTACAATGAGCAGTTCTTC. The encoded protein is CASKGGLTYNEQFF. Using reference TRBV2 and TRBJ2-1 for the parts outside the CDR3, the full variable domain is EPEVTQTPSHQVTQMGQEVILRCVPISNHLYFYWYRQILGQKVEFLVSFYNNEISEKSEIFDDQFSVERPDGSNFTLKIRSTKLEDSAMYFCASKGGLTYNEQFFGPGTRLTVL.

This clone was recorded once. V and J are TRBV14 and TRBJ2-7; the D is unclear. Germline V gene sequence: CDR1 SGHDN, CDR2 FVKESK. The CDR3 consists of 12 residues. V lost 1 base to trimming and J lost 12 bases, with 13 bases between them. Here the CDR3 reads CASSQVTMKMYF. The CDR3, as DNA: TGTGCCAGCAGCCAAGTAACAATGAAGATGTACTTC.

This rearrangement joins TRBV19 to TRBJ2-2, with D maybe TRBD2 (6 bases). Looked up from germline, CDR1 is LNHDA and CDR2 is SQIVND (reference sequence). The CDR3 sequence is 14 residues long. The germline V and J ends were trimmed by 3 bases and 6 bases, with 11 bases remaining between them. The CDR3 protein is CASSISWGAGELFF. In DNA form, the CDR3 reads TGTGCCAGTAGTATTAGCTGGGGGGCCGGGGAGCTGTTTTTT.

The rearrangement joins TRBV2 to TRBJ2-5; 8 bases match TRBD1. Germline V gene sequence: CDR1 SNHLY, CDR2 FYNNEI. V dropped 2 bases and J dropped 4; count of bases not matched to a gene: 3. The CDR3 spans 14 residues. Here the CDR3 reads CASSEIRGRETQYF. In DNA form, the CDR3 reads TGTGCCAGCAGTGAAATCAGGGGGCGAGAGACCCAGTACTTC.

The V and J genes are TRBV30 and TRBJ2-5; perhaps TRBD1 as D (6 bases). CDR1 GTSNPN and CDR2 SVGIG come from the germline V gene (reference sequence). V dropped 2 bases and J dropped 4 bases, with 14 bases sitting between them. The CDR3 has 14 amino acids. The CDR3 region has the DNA TGTGCCTGGAGTACAGGGTTAGGCGTAGAGACCCAGTACTTC. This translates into CAWSTGLGVETQYF.

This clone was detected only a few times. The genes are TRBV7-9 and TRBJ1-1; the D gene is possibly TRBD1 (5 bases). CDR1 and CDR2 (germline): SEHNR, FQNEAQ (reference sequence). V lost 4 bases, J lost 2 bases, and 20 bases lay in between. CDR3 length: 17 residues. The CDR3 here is CASSSSDRDLFNTEAFF. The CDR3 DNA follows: TGTGCCAGCAGCTCCTCTGACAGAGACCTATTCAACACTGAAGCTTTCTTT.

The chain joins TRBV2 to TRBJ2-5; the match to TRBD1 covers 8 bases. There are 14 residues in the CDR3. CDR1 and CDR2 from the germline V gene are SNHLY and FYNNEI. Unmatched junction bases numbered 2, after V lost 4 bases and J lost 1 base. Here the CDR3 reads CASSVTGGQETQYF. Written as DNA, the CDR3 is TGTGCCAGCAGTGTTACAGGGGGCCAAGAGACCCAGTACTTC.

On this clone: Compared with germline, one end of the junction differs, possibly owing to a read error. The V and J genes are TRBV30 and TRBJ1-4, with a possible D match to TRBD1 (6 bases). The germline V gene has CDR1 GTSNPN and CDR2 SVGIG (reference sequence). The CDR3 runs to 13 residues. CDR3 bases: TGTGCCTGGAACAGGGAGACTAGTGAAAAACTGTTTTTT. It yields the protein CAWNRETSEKLFF.

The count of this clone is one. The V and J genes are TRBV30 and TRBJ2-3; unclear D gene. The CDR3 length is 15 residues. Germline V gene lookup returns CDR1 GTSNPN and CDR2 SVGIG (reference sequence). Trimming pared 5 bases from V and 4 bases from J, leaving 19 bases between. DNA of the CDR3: TGTGCCTGGGCGTTCGGGCTCGGTCGGGCAGATACGCAGTATTTT. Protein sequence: CAWAFGLGRADTQYF.

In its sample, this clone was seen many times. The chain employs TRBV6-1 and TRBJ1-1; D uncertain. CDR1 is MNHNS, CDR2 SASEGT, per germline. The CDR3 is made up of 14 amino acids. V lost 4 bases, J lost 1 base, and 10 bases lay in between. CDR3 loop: CASSAAGSNTEAFF. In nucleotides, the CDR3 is TGTGCCAGCAGTGCGGCGGGATCGAACACTGAAGCTTTCTTT.

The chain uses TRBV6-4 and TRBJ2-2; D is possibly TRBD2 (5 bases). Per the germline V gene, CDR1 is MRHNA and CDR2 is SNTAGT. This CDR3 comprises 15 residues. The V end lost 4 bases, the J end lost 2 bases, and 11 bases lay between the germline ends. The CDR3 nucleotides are TGTGCCAGCAGTGTGGGTAGCGCCAACACCGGGGAGCTGTTTTTT. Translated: CASSVGSANTGELFF.

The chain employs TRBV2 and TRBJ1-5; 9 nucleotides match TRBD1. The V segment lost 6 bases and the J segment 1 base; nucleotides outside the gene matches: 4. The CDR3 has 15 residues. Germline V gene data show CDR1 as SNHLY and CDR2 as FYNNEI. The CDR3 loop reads CASSAGQGSNQPQHF. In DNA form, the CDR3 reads TGTGCCAGCAGCGCCGGACAGGGGAGCAATCAGCCCCAGCATTTT. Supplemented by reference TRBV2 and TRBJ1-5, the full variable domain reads EPEVTQTPSHQVTQMGQEVILRCVPISNHLYFYWYRQILGQKVEFLVSFYNNEISEKSEIFDDQFSVERPDGSNFTLKIRSTKLEDSAMYFCASSAGQGSNQPQHFGDGTRLSIL.

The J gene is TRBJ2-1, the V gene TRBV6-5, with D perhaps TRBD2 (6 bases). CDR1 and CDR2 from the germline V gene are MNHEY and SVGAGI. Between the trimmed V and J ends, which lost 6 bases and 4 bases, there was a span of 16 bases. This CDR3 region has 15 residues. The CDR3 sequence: CASSPTTGAYNEQFF. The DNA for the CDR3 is TGTGCCAGCAGCCCTACCACGGGAGCTTACAATGAGCAGTTCTTC.

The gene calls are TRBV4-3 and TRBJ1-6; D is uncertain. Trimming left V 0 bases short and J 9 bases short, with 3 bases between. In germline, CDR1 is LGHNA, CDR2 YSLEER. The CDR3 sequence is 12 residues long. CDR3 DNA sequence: TGCGCCAGCAGCCAAGAAGGTTCACCCCTCCACTTT. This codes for CASSQEGSPLHF.

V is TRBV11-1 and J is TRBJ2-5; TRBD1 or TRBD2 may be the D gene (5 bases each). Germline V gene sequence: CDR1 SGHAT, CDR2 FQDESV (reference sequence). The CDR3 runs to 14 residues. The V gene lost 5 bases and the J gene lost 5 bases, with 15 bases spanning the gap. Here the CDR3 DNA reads TGTGCCAGCAGCCCGCGGACCTGGGGGGAGACCCAGTACTTC. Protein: CASSPRTWGETQYF.

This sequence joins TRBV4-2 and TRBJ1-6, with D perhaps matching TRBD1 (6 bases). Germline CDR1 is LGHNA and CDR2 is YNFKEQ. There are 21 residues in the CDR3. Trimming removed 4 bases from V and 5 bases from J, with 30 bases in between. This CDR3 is CASSPGPRGWAGRPDNSPLHF. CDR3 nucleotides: TGTGCCAGCAGCCCCGGCCCGAGGGGGTGGGCGGGGAGACCGGATAATTCACCCCTCCACTTT.

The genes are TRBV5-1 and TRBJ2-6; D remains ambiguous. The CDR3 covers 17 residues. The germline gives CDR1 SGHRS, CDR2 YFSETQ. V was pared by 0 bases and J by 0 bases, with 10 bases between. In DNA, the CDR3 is TGCGCCAGCAGCTTGGGGCACCTAAGCTCTGGGGCCAACGTCCTGACTTTC. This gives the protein CASSLGHLSSGANVLTF.

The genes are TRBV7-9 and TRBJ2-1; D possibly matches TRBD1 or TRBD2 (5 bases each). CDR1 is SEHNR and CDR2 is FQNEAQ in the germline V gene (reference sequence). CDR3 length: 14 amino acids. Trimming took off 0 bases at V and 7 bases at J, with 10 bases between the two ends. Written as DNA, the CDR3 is TGTGCCAGCAGCTTAGCGGGGGTAGGAAATGAGCAGTTCTTC. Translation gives CASSLAGVGNEQFF.

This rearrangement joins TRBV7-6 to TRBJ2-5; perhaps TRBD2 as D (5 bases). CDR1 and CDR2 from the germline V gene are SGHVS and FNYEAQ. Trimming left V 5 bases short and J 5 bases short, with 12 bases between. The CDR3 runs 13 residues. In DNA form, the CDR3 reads TGTGCCAGCAGCCCCGGGGTTTTGGAGACCCAGTACTTC. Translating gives CASSPGVLETQYF.

CDR3 bases: TGTGCCAGCAGTTACGGTCGGGGGCCTGGAAACACCATATATTTT. Its translation: CASSYGRGPGNTIYF. V and J are TRBV6-5 and TRBJ1-3; possibly TRBD1 for D (6 bases). Germline-derived CDR1 and CDR2 are MNHEY and SVGAGI. The CDR3 contains 15 residues. The germline V and J ends were trimmed by 2 bases and 2 bases, with 10 bases remaining between them.

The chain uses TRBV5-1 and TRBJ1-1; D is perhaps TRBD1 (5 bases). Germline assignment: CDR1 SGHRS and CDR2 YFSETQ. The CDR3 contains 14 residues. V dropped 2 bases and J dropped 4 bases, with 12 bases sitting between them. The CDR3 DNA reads TGCGCCAGCAGCTTACCGGGACCTAGCACTGAAGCTTTCTTT. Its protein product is CASSLPGPSTEAFF.